This TCR beta chain was captured by sequencing in a study of identical twins. From germline, CDR1 is MNHEY and CDR2 SVGEGT. V lost 7 bases, J lost 9 bases, and 8 bases stayed unmatched. The CDR3 runs to 13 residues. Among all donors, each was a healthy Caucasian. Each CDR3 protein gets one entry after TCRdb re-called the 5' RACE reads with MiXCR. The sample records fewer than 20,000 distinct CDR3 sequences, 69% being singletons. Specimen: memory (CD45RO+) T cells sorted from blood. J is TRBJ2-1 and V is TRBV6-2 or TRBV6-3, with 8 bases lining up with TRBD2. The source is a woman under 30 in good health. This table probably holds off-target reads from a library built for another chain. The CDR3 protein is CASMVSGAGEQFF. CDR3 nucleotides: TGTGCCAGCATGGTTAGCGGGGCGGGTGAGCAGTTCTTC.